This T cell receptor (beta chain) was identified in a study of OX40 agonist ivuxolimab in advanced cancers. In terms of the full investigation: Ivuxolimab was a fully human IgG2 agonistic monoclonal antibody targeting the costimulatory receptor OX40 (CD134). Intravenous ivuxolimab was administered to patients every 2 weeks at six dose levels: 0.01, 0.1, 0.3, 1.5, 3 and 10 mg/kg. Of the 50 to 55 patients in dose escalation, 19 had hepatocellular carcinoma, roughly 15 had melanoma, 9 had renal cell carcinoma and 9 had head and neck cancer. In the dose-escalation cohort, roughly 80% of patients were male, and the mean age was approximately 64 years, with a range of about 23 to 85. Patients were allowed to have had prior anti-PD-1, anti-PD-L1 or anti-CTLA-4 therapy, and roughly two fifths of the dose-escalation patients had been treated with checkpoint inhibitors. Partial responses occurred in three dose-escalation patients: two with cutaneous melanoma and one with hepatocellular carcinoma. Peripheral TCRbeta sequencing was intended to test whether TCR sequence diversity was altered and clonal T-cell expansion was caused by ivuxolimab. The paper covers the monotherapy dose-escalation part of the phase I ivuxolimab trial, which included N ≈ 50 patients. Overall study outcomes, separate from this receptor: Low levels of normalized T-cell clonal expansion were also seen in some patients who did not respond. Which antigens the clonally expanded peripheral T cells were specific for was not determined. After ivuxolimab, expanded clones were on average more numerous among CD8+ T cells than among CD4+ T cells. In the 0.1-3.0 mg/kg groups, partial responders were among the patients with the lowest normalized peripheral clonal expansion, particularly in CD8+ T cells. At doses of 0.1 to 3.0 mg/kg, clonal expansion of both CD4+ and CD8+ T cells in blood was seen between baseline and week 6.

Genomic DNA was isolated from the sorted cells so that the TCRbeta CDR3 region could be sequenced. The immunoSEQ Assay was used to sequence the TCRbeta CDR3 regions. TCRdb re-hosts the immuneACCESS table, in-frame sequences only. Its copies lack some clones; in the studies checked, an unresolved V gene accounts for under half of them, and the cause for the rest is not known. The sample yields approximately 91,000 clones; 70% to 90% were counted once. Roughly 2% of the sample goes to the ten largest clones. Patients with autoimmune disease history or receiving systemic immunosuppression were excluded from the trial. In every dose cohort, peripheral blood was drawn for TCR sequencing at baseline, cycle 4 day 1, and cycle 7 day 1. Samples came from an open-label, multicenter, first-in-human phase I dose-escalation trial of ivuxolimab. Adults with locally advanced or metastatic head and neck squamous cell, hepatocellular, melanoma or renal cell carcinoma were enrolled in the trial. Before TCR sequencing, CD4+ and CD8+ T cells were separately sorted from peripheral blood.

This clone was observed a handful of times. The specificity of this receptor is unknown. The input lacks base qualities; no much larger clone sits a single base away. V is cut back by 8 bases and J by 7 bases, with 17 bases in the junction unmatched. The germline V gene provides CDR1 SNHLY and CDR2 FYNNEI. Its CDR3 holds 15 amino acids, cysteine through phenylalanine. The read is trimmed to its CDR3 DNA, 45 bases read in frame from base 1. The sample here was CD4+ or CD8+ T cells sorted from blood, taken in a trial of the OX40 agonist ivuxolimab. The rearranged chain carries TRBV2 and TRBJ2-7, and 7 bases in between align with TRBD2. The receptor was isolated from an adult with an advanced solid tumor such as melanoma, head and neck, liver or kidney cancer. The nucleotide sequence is TGTGCCAGCGAACCCGGGGTCCTGCCGGGGGGTGAGCAGTACTTC. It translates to CASEPGVLPGGEQYF.